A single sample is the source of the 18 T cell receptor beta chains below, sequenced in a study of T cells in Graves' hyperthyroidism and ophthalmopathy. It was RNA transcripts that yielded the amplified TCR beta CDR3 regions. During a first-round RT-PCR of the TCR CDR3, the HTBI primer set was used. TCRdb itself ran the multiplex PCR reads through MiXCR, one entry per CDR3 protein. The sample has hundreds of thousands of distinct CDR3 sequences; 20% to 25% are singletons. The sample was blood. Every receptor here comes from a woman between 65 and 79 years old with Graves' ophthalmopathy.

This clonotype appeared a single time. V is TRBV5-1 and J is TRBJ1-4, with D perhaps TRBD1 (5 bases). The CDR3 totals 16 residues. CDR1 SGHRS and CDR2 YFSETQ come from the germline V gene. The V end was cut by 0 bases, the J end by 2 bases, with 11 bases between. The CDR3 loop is CASSLGQLRTNEKLFF. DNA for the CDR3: TGCGCCAGCAGCTTGGGACAGTTGAGGACTAATGAAAAACTGTTTTTT.

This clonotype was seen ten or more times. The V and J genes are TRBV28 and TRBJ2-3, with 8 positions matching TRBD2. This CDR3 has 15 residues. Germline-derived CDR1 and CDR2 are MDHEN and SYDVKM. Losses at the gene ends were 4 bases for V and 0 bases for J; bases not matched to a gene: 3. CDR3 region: CASSSSGWSTDTQYF. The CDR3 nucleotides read TGTGCCAGCAGTTCTAGCGGGTGGAGCACAGATACGCAGTATTTT.

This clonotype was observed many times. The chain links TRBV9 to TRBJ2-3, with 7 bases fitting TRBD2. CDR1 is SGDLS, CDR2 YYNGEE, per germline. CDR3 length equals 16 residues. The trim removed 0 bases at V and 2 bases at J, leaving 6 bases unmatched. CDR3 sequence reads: CASSVESGNPTDTQYF. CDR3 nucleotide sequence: TGTGCCAGCAGCGTAGAGAGCGGGAACCCCACAGATACGCAGTATTTT.

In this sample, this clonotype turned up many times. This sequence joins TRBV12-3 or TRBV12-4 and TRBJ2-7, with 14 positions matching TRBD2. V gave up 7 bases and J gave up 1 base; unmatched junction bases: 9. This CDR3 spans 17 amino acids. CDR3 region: CASTSGLAGDRSYEQYF. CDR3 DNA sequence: TGTGCCAGCACCTCGGGACTAGCGGGAGATAGGTCCTACGAGCAGTACTTC.

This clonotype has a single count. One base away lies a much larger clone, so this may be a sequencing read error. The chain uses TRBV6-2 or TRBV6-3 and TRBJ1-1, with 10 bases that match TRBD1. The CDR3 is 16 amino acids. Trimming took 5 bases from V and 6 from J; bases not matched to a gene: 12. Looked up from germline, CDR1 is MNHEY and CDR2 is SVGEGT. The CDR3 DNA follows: TGTGCCAGCAGTCCCTCCCCGGGACAGGGGTTCGCTGAAGCTTTCTTT. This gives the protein CASSPSPGQGFAEAFF.

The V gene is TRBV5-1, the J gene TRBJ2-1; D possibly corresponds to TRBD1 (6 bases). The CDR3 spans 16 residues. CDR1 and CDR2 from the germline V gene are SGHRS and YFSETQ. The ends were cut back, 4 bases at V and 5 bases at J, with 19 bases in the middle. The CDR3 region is CASSPPRDNRDNEQFF. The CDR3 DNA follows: TGCGCCAGCAGCCCTCCGAGGGACAATCGGGACAATGAGCAGTTCTTC.

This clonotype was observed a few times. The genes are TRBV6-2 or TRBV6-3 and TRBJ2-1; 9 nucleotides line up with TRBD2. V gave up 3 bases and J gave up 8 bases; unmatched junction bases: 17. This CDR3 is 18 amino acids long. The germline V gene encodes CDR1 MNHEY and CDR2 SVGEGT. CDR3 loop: CASSYQPPLGGRGDEQFF. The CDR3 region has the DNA TGTGCCAGCAGTTATCAACCCCCTTTAGGCGGGAGGGGGGATGAGCAGTTCTTC.

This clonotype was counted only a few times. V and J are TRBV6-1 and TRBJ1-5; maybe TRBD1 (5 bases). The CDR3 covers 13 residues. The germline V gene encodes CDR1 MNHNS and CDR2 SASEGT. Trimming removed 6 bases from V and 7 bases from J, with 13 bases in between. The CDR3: CASSPREAQPQHF. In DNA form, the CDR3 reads TGTGCCAGCAGCCCCAGGGAGGCCCAGCCCCAGCATTTT.

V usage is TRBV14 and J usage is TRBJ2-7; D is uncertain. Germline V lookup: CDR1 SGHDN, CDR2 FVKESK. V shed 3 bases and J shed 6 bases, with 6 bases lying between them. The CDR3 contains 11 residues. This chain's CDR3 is CASSHGSEQYF. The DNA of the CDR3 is TGTGCCAGCAGCCATGGTAGCGAGCAGTACTTC.

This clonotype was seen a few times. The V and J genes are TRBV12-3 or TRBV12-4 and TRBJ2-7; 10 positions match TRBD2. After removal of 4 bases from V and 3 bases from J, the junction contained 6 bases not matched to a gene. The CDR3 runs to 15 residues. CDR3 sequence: CASSWVAGGFYEQYF. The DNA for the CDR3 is TGTGCCAGCAGTTGGGTAGCGGGAGGTTTCTACGAGCAGTACTTC.

The CDR3 coding sequence is TGCAGTGCTAGAATGGGCGGTCTCGTCGAGAATGAGCAGTTCTTC. This sequence encodes CSARMGGLVENEQFF. V is TRBV20-1 and J is TRBJ2-1, with unresolved D. The V and J ends lost 2 bases and 7 bases respectively, with 18 bases between them. The CDR3 length is 15 residues. From germline, CDR1 is DFQATT and CDR2 SNEGSKA (reference sequence).

In DNA form, the CDR3 reads TGCAGTGCTAGAGATCTCCATGAGCAGTTCTTC. This gives the protein CSARDLHEQFF. The chain carries TRBV20-1 and TRBJ2-1; D not resolved. The V gene lost 0 bases and the J gene lost 8 bases, with 5 bases spanning the gap. Germline V gene lookup returns CDR1 DFQATT and CDR2 SNEGSKA (reference sequence). The length of the CDR3 is 11 residues.

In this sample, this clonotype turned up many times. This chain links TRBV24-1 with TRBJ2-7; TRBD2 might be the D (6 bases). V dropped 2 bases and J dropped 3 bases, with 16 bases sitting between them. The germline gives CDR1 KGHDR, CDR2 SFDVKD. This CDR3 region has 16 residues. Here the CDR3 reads CATSDSGLRGRYEQYF. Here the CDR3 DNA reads TGTGCCACCAGTGATTCGGGACTCCGAGGGCGCTACGAGCAGTACTTC.

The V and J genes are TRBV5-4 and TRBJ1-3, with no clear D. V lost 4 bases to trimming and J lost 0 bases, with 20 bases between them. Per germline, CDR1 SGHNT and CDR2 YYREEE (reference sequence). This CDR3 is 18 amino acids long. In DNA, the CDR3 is TGTGCCAGCAGCATTGCGGCTCGACATCTCGTCTCTGGAAACACCATATATTTT. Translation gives CASSIAARHLVSGNTIYF.

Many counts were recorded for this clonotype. CDR3 bases: TGTGCCAGCACAGTAGGGGGGGTCATGAACACTGAAGCTTTCTTT. Translating it yields CASTVGGVMNTEAFF. The chain couples TRBV7-2 to TRBJ1-1, with D possibly being TRBD1 (6 bases). Germline V gene sequence: CDR1 SGHTA, CDR2 FQGNSA. The length of the CDR3 is 15 residues. V was clipped by 7 bases and J by 0 bases, with 15 bases between them. Looking up the rest from reference TRBV7-2 and TRBJ1-1 gives the full variable domain: GAGVSQSPSNKVTEKGKDVELRCDPISGHTALYWYRQSLGQGLEFLIYFQGNSAPDKSGLPSDRFSAERTGGSVSTLTIQRTQQEDSAVYLCASTVGGVMNTEAFFGQGTRLTVV.

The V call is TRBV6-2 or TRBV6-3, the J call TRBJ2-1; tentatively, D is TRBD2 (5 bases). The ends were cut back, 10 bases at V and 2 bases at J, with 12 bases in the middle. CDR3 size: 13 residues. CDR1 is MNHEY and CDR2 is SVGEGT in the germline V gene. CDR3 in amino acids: CATGRVAYNEQFF. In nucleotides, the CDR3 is TGTGCCACCGGGCGGGTAGCCTACAATGAGCAGTTCTTC.

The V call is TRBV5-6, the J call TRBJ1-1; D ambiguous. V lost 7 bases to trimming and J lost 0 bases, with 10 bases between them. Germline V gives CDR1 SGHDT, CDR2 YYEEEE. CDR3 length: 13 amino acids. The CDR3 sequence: CASHLGMNTEAFF. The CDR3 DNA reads TGTGCCAGCCACTTGGGGATGAACACTGAAGCTTTCTTT.

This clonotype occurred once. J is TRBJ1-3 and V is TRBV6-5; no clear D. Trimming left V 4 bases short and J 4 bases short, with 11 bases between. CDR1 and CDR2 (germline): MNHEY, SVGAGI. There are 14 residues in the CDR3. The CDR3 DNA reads TGTGCCAGCAGTTCCGGACGGAGAGGAAACACCATATATTTT. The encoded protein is CASSSGRRGNTIYF.